Presented here are 7 T cell receptor beta chains from one specimen sequenced in a study of T cell responses to AZD1222 COVID-19 vaccine (dated by TCRdb to the early 2020s). Per the publication, the time point label means: baseline before first vaccination. Libraries came from the immunoSEQ multiplex PCR assay. TCRdb carries this immuneACCESS record with in-frame sequences only. Its versions omit some clonotypes, under half of them owing to an unresolved V gene in the studies checked, with the rest unexplained. The sample profile shows about 140,000 clones; 93% of them were found once. Roughly 4.9% of the sample belongs to the ten largest clones. The sequencing used peripheral blood, collected on day 0 of AZD1222 vaccination. These receptors originate from an adult in good health.

The CDR3 DNA is TGTGCCAGCAGCTCCCTCTCTCCGTGGTGGCAGTTCTTC. Its protein is CASSSLSPWWQFF. The rearrangement links TRBV7-8 to TRBJ2-1; D not resolved. This CDR3 region has 13 residues. CDR1 and CDR2 (germline): SGHVS, FQNEAQ. V was trimmed by 4 bases and J by 12 bases, leaving 16 bases between them.

The rearrangement joins TRBV11-2 to TRBJ2-3; TRBD1 might be the D (6 bases). Trimming pared 4 bases from V and 6 bases from J, leaving 17 bases between. This CDR3 has 15 amino acids. CDR1 and CDR2 (germline): SGHAT, FQNNGV. This CDR3 reads CASSSILGASDTQYF. DNA of the CDR3: TGTGCCAGCAGCTCGATCCTGGGGGCTAGTGATACGCAGTATTTT.

V gene TRBV9 combines with J gene TRBJ2-5; the match to TRBD2 covers 12 bases. The CDR3 contains 16 residues. CDR1 is SGDLS and CDR2 is YYNGEE in the germline V gene. Trimming at V came to 0 bases and at J to 5 bases, leaving 5 bases not matched to a gene. The CDR3 is CASSVGGLAGYETQYF. Here the CDR3 DNA reads TGTGCCAGCAGCGTAGGAGGACTAGCGGGATATGAGACCCAGTACTTC.

The V and J genes are TRBV5-5 and TRBJ2-4; D uncertain. This CDR3 contains 15 residues. Germline V gene data show CDR1 as SGHKS and CDR2 as YYEKEE (reference sequence). Trimming took 0 bases from V and 5 from J, leaving 12 bases between them. DNA of the CDR3: TGTGCCAGCAGCTTGGCAAGTGGTCCCGAAAACATTCAGTACTTC. Translating gives CASSLASGPENIQYF.

This chain's CDR3 is CARDRGSYEQYF. The CDR3 coding sequence is TGCGCCAGAGACAGGGGATCCTACGAGCAGTACTTC. The chain has TRBV5-1 and TRBJ2-7, with 8 bases aligning to TRBD1. Germline assignment: CDR1 SGHRS and CDR2 YFSETQ. J was trimmed by 1 base and V by 8 bases; bases with no gene match: 2. The CDR3 length is 12 residues.

The V call is TRBV7-2, the J call TRBJ2-5, with TRBD2 matching over 8 bases. The CDR3 totals 15 residues. Germline lookup yields CDR1 SGHTA and CDR2 FQGNSA. The V and J ends lost 3 bases and 1 base, in that order; junction bases with no gene match: 4. The CDR3 DNA follows: TGTGCCAGCAGCTTGCGGGGGGCCCCCCAAGAGACCCAGTACTTC. Residues: CASSLRGAPQETQYF.

The chain carries TRBV10-3 and TRBJ2-7; 7 nucleotides agree with TRBD1. The CDR3 consists of 14 residues. Germline V gene sequence: CDR1 ENHRY, CDR2 SYGVKD. Trimming took 6 bases from V and 3 from J; bases not matched to a gene: 8. The CDR3 nucleotides are TGTGCCATCAGCAAACAGGGGCCCGTCTACGAGCAGTACTTC. This gives the protein CAISKQGPVYEQYF.